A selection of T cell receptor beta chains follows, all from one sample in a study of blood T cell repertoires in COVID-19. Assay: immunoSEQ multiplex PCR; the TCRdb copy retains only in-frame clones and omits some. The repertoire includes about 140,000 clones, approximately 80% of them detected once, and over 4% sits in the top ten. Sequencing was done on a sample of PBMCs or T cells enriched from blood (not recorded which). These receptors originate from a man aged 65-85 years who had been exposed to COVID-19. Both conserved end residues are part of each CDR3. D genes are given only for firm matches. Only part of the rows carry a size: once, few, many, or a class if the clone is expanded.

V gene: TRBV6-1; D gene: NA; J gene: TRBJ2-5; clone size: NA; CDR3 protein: CASSPRGALETQYF; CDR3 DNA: TGTGCCAGCAGCCCCCGGGGAGCTCTAGAGACCCAGTACTTC
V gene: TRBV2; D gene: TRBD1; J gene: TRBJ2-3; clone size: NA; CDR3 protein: CASISRGPTDTQYF; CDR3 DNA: TGTGCCAGCATTAGCAGGGGGCCCACAGATACGCAGTATTTT
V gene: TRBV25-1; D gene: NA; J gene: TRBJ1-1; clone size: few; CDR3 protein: CASSELEVNMNTEAFF; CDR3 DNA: TGTGCCAGCAGTGAATTAGAGGTTAACATGAACACTGAAGCTTTCTTT
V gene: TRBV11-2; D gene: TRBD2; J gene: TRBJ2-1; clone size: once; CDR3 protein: CASSLDRASGYNEQFF; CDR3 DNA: TGTGCCAGCAGCTTAGATCGCGCTAGCGGTTACAATGAGCAGTTCTTC
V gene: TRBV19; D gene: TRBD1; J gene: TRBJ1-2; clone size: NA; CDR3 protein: CASSTLLQGTTGGDYGYTF; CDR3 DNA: TGTGCCAGTAGTACCCTCTTACAGGGGACCACAGGAGGGGACTATGGCTACACCTTC
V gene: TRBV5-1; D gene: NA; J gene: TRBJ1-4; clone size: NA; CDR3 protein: CASTDSGGADEKLFF; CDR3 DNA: TGCGCCAGCACCGATTCTGGGGGGGCGGATGAAAAACTGTTTTTT
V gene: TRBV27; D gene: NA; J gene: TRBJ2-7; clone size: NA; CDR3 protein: CASAVPSEQYF; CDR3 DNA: TGTGCCAGCGCGGTTCCGAGCGAGCAGTACTTC
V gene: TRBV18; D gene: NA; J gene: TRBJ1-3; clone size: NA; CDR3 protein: CASSPPSDSGNTIYF; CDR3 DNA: TGTGCCAGCTCACCACCCTCAGACTCTGGAAACACCATATATTTT
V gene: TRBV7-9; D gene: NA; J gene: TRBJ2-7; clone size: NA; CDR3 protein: CASSLAGGTSYEQYF; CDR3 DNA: TGTGCCAGCAGCTTAGCCGGGGGTACCTCCTACGAGCAGTACTTC
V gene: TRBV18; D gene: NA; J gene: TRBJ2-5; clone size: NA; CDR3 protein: CASSPGTKETQYF; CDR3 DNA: TGTGCCAGCTCACCAGGGACAAAAGAGACCCAGTACTTC
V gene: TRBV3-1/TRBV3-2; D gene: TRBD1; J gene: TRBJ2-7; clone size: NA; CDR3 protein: CASSPRTGGYEQYF; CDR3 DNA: TGTGCCAGCAGCCCACGGACAGGGGGCTACGAGCAGTACTTC
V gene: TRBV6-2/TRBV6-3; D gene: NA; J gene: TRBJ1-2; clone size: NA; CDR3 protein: CASSSQGLEFYGYTF; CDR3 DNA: TGTGCCAGCAGCTCCCAGGGACTTGAATTCTATGGCTACACCTTC
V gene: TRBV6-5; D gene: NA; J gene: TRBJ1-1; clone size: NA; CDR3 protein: CASSSPTQTGTEAFF; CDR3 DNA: TGTGCCAGCAGTTCGCCGACCCAAACGGGCACTGAAGCTTTCTTT
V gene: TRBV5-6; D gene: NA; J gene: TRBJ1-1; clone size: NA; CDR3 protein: CASSFGEMNTEAFF; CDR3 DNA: TGTGCCAGCAGCTTCGGTGAGATGAACACTGAAGCTTTCTTT
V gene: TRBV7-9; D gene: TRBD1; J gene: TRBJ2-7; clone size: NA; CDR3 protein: CASSLYVVPGGSYEQYF; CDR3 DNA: TGTGCCAGCAGCTTATATGTCGTGCCAGGGGGCTCCTACGAGCAGTACTTC
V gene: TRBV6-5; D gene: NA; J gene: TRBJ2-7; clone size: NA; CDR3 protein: CATLSGLSSYEQYF; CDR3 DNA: TGTGCCACCCTTAGCGGTTTAAGCTCCTACGAGCAGTACTTC
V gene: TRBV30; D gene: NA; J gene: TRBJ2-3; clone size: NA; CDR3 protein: CAAQMKATGTDTQYF; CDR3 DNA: TGTGCCGCCCAAATGAAAGCTACAGGGACAGATACGCAGTATTTT
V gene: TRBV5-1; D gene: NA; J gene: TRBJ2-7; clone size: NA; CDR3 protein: CASSLATRGHGEQYF; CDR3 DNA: TGCGCCAGCAGCTTGGCCACGCGAGGGCATGGCGAGCAGTACTTC
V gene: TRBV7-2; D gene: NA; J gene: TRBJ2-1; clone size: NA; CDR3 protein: CASSSQIYNEQFF; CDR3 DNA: TGTGCCAGCAGCTCGCAGATTTACAATGAGCAGTTCTTC
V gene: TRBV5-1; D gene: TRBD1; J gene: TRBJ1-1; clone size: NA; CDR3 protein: CASKGAMNTEAFF; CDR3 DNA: TGCGCCAGCAAGGGGGCCATGAACACTGAAGCTTTCTTT
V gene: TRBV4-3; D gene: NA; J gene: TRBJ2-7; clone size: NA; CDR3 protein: CASSLKAGVGEQYF; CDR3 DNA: TGCGCCAGCAGCCTTAAGGCAGGGGTCGGGGAGCAGTACTTC
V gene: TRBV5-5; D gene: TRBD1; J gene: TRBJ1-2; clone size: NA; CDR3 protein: CASSVTGTGGADGYTF; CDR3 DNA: TGTGCCAGCAGCGTAACCGGGACAGGGGGCGCAGATGGCTACACCTTC
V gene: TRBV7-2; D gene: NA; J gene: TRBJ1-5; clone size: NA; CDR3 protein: CASRQGLERNQPQHF; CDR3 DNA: TGTGCCAGCAGACAGGGTTTAGAGAGGAATCAGCCCCAGCATTTT
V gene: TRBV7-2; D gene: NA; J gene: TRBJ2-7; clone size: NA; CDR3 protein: CASSPPIGEQYF; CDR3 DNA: TGTGCCAGCAGTCCTCCTATCGGCGAGCAGTACTTC
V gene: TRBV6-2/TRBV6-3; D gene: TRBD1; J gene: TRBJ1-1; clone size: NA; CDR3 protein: CASSPVPGQGNTEAFF; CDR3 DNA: TGTGCCAGCAGTCCGGTCCCGGGACAGGGGAACACTGAAGCTTTCTTT
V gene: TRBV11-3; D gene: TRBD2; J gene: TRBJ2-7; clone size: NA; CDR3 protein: CASSLEHLSGGPYEQYF; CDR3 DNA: TGTGCCAGCAGCTTAGAGCACCTTAGCGGGGGCCCCTACGAGCAGTACTTC
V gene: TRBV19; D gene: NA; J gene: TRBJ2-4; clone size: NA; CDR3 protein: CASSQGLLAKNIQYF; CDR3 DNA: TGTGCCAGTAGCCAGGGTCTACTAGCCAAAAACATTCAGTACTTC
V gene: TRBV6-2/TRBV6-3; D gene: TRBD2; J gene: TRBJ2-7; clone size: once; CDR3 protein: CASSLISGGVYEQYF; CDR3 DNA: TGTGCCAGCAGCCTCATTAGCGGGGGGGTCTACGAGCAGTACTTC
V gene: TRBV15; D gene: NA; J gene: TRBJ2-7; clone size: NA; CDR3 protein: CATSRDGVSRSYEQYF; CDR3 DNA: TGTGCCACCAGCAGAGATGGAGTCTCCCGGTCCTACGAGCAGTACTTC
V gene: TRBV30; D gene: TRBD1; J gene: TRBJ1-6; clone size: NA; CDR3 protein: CAWRDRGDSPLHF; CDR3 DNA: TGTGCCTGGAGGGACAGGGGCGATTCACCCCTCCACTTT
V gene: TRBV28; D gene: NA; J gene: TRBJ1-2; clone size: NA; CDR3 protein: CASSSTGHAFSYTF; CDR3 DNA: TGTGCCAGCAGTTCCACAGGCCACGCTTTTAGCTACACCTTC
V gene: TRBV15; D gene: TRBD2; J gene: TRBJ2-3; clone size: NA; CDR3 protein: CATKTSGTDTQYF; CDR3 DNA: TGTGCCACCAAGACTAGCGGCACAGATACGCAGTATTTT